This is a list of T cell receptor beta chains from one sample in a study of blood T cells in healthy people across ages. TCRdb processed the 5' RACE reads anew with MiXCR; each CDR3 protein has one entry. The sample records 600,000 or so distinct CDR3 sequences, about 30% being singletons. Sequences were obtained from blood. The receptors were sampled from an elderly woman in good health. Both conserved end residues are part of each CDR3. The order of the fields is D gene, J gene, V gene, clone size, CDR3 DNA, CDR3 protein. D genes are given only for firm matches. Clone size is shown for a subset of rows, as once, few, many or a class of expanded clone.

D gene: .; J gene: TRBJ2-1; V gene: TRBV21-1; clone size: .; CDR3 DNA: TGTGCCAGCAGCCAACGGAGTCAAGAGACCCAGTTCTTC; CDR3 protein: CASSQRSQETQFF
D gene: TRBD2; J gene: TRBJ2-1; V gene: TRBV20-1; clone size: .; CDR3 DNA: TGCAGTGCAGAAAATCTAGCGGGGTCCTCCTACAATGAGCAGTTCTTC; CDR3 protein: CSAENLAGSSYNEQFF
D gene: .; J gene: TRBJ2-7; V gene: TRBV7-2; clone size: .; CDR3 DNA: TGTGCCAGCAGCTTAGGGATCCTTTACGAGCAGTACTTC; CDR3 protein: CASSLGILYEQYF
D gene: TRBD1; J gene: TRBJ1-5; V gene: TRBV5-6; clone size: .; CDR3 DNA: TGTGCCAGCAGCCTGACAGGGTCAGGCAATCAGCCCCAGCATTTT; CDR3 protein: CASSLTGSGNQPQHF
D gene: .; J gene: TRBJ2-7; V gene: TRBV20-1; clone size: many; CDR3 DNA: TGCAGTGCTCCCCGACGTGGGGGGACCTCCTCCTACGAGCAGTACTTC; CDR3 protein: CSAPRRGGTSSYEQYF
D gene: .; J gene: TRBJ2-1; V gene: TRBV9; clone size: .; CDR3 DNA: TGTGCCAGCAGCGTAGCAGCACAAGAACTCTACAATGAGCAGTTCTTC; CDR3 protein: CASSVAAQELYNEQFF
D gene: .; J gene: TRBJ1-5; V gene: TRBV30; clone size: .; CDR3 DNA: TGTGTCTGGTCACAGGGTAGCAATCAGCCCCAGCATTTT; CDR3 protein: CVWSQGSNQPQHF
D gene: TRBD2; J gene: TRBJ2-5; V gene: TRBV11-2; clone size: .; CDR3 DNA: TGTGCCAGCAACCCGGGACTAGCGAGAGAGACCCAGTACTTC; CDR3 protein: CASNPGLARETQYF
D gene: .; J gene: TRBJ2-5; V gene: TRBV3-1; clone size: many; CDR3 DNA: TGTGCCAGCAGCCAGGGCTCAGAGACCCAGTACTTC; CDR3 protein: CASSQGSETQYF
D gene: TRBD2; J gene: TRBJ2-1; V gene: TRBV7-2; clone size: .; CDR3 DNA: TGTGCCAGCAGCAATTTAGCGGGGCGCACCTACAATGAGCAGTTCTTC; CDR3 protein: CASSNLAGRTYNEQFF
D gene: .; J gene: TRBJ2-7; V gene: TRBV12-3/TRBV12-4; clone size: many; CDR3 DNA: TGTGCCAGCAGTTTAGCGAGCGCAGGGCTGCGAGGGGAGCAGTACTTC; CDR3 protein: CASSLASAGLRGEQYF
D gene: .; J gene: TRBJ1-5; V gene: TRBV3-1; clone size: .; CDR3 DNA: TGTGCCAGCAGCCAAGGGGGGTTTAACAATCAGCCCCAGCATTTT; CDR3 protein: CASSQGGFNNQPQHF
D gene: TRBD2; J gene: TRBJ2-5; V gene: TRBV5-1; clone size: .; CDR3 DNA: TGCGCCAGCAGCTTGGACAGCCGGGGGGGGACCCAGCACTTC; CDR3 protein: CASSLDSRGGTQHF
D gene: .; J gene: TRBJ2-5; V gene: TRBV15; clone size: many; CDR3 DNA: TGTGCCACCAGCAGAGATCTCTTCGGGGGCCCCCAAGAGACCCAGTACTTC; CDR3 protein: CATSRDLFGGPQETQYF
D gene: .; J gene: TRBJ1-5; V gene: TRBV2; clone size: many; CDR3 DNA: TGTGCCAGCGCGCGAATTAACAATCAGCCCCAGCATTTT; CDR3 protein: CASARINNQPQHF
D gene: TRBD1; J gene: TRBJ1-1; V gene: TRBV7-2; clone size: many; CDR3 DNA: TGTGCCAGCAGCTTTCAAGGACAGGGGAGCACTGAAGCTTTCTTT; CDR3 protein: CASSFQGQGSTEAFF
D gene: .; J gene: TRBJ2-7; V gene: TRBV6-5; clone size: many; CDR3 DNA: TGTGCCAGCAGTTACTACAGGGAGGCACAGAAGTCCTACGAGCAGTACTTC; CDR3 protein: CASSYYREAQKSYEQYF
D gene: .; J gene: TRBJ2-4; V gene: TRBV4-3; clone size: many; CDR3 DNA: TGCGCCAGCAGCCAAGACAGAGCCTTCGCCAAAAACATTCAGTACTTC; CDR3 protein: CASSQDRAFAKNIQYF
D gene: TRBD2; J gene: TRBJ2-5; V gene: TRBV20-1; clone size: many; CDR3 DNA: TGCAGTGCCCGGATAGCGGGGGCCAACGGGGAGACCCAGTACTTC; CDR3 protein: CSARIAGANGETQYF
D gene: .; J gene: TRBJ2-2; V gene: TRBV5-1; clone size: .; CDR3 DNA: TGCGCCAGCAGCTTGCCCGGGGTAGGAACCGGGGAGCTGTTTTTT; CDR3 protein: CASSLPGVGTGELFF
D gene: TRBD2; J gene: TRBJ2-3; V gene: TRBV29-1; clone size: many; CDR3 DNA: TGCAGCGCAGGACTAGCGAGTAGCACAGATACGCAGTATTTT; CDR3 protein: CSAGLASSTDTQYF
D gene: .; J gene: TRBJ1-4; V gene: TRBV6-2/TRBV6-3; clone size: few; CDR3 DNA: TGTGCCAGCAGTTACTCGACGGCTGGGGCGCTCACTGAAAAACTGTTTTTT; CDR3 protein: CASSYSTAGALTEKLFF